This is a list of T cell receptor beta chains from one sample in a study of identical twins. TCRdb called the 5' RACE reads again in MiXCR, with one record for every CDR3 protein. The data contain 240,000 or so distinct CDR3 sequences, about 12% of them singletons. This sample also appeared in a second study, on yellow fever vaccine responses in identical twins.

Sequences were obtained from memory (CD45RO+) T cells sorted from blood. The receptor source for this set is a woman in her late teens or twenties in good health. Each CDR3 is given with its conserved first and last residue. The order of the fields is V gene, J gene, clone size, D gene, CDR3 protein, CDR3 DNA. The D gene is left open where the match is weak. Size tells how often a clone was seen (once, few, many) or the class of an expanded clone, and some rows leave it out.

V gene: TRBV6-5
J gene: TRBJ1-2
clone size: few
D gene: .
CDR3 protein: CASSYSSGLGYSF
CDR3 DNA: TGTGCCAGCAGTTACTCGTCTGGGCTTGGCTACTCCTTC

V gene: TRBV11-2
J gene: TRBJ2-3
clone size: few
D gene: .
CDR3 protein: CASSLDARSPDTQYF
CDR3 DNA: TGTGCCAGCAGCTTAGATGCGAGGAGCCCAGATACGCAGTATTTT

V gene: TRBV9
J gene: TRBJ2-5
clone size: .
D gene: TRBD1
CDR3 protein: CASSTQQGAGETQYF
CDR3 DNA: TGTGCCAGCAGCACCCAACAGGGGGCAGGGGAGACCCAGTACTTC

V gene: TRBV2
J gene: TRBJ2-2
clone size: many
D gene: .
CDR3 protein: CASRPQGTGELFF
CDR3 DNA: TGTGCCAGCAGGCCACAGGGAACCGGGGAGCTGTTTTTT

V gene: TRBV20-1
J gene: TRBJ2-1
clone size: .
D gene: TRBD2
CDR3 protein: CSARPLLAGVDEQFF
CDR3 DNA: TGCAGTGCGAGACCCCTGCTAGCGGGAGTCGATGAGCAGTTCTTC

V gene: TRBV10-3
J gene: TRBJ2-1
clone size: many
D gene: TRBD2
CDR3 protein: CAISVIRGGDNEQFF
CDR3 DNA: TGTGCCATCAGTGTGATTCGGGGGGGGGACAATGAGCAGTTCTTC

V gene: TRBV27
J gene: TRBJ2-7
clone size: many
D gene: TRBD2
CDR3 protein: CASSFLTSGRVEQYF
CDR3 DNA: TGTGCCAGCAGTTTCCTGACTAGCGGGAGGGTCGAGCAGTACTTC

V gene: TRBV4-3
J gene: TRBJ2-1
clone size: .
D gene: TRBD1
CDR3 protein: CASSHGPGGSYNEQFF
CDR3 DNA: TGCGCCAGCAGCCACGGACCAGGGGGATCCTACAATGAGCAGTTCTTC

V gene: TRBV4-3
J gene: TRBJ1-2
clone size: many
D gene: .
CDR3 protein: CASSQEGNYGYTF
CDR3 DNA: TGCGCCAGCAGCCAAGAGGGGAACTATGGCTACACCTTC

V gene: TRBV6-2/TRBV6-3
J gene: TRBJ2-3
clone size: .
D gene: .
CDR3 protein: CASSYSGPPDTQYF
CDR3 DNA: TGTGCCAGCAGTTACTCGGGCCCGCCTGATACGCAGTATTTT

V gene: TRBV10-2
J gene: TRBJ2-3
clone size: few
D gene: TRBD2
CDR3 protein: CASSDKHSGSTDTQYF
CDR3 DNA: TGCGCCAGCAGTGATAAACATAGCGGGAGTACAGATACGCAGTATTTT

V gene: TRBV12-3/TRBV12-4
J gene: TRBJ2-2
clone size: many
D gene: TRBD1
CDR3 protein: CASSPFQGAGELFF
CDR3 DNA: TGTGCCAGCAGTCCCTTTCAGGGGGCCGGGGAGCTGTTTTTT

V gene: TRBV19
J gene: TRBJ2-2
clone size: .
D gene: TRBD2
CDR3 protein: CASSIVGRGLNTGELFF
CDR3 DNA: TGTGCCAGTAGTATTGTCGGGAGGGGACTTAACACCGGGGAGCTGTTTTTT

V gene: TRBV6-1
J gene: TRBJ1-1
clone size: few
D gene: .
CDR3 protein: CASSEYRGPRREAFF
CDR3 DNA: TGTGCCAGCAGCGAATACCGGGGTCCACGTCGGGAAGCTTTCTTT

V gene: TRBV2
J gene: TRBJ1-6
clone size: few
D gene: TRBD1
CDR3 protein: CASSVDRVNSPLHF
CDR3 DNA: TGTGCCAGCAGTGTGGACAGGGTTAATTCACCCCTCCACTTT

V gene: TRBV6-1
J gene: TRBJ2-7
clone size: .
D gene: TRBD1
CDR3 protein: CASTRGSGTGGHEQYF
CDR3 DNA: TGTGCCAGCACCAGGGGGTCCGGGACAGGGGGACACGAGCAGTACTTC

V gene: TRBV15
J gene: TRBJ2-2
clone size: many
D gene: .
CDR3 protein: CATSAQGYTGELFF
CDR3 DNA: TGTGCCACCAGCGCACAGGGTTACACCGGGGAGCTGTTTTTT

V gene: TRBV20-1
J gene: TRBJ1-1
clone size: .
D gene: TRBD1
CDR3 protein: CSVTFPGQGSTEAFF
CDR3 DNA: TGCAGTGTTACCTTTCCGGGACAGGGAAGTACTGAAGCTTTCTTT

V gene: TRBV4-2
J gene: TRBJ2-1
clone size: few
D gene: TRBD2
CDR3 protein: CASSQDGASGVYNEQFF
CDR3 DNA: TGTGCCAGCAGCCAAGATGGTGCAAGCGGGGTTTACAATGAGCAGTTCTTC

V gene: TRBV7-3
J gene: TRBJ2-3
clone size: few
D gene: .
CDR3 protein: CASSLKQGVLYF
CDR3 DNA: TGTGCCAGCAGCTTAAAACAGGGAGTATTGTATTTT

V gene: TRBV12-3/TRBV12-4
J gene: TRBJ2-2
clone size: many
D gene: TRBD1
CDR3 protein: CASSFLLGLIVKDRDTGELFF
CDR3 DNA: TGTGCCAGCAGTTTTCTTTTGGGCCTAATTGTGAAGGACAGGGACACCGGGGAGCTGTTTTTT

V gene: TRBV20-1
J gene: TRBJ1-2
clone size: .
D gene: TRBD1
CDR3 protein: CSAREGSGQLPF
CDR3 DNA: TGCAGTGCTAGAGAAGGCTCGGGACAGCTTCCCTTC